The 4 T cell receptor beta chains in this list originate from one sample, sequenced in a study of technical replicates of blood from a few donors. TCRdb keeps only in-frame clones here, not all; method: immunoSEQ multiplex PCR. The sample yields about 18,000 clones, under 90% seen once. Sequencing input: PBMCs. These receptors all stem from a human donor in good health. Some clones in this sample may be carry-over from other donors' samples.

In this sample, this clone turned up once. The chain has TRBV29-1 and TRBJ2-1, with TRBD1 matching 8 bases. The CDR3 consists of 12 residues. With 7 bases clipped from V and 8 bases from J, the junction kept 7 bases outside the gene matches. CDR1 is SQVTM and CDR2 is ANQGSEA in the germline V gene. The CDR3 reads CSATRGQHEQFF. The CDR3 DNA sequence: TGCAGCGCCACCAGGGGGCAGCATGAGCAGTTCTTC.

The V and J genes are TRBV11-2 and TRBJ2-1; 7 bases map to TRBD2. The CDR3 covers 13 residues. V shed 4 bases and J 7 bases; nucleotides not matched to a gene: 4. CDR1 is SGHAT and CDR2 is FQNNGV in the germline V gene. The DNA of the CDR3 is TGTGCCAGCAGCTGGGGGGGAGGAAATGAGCAGTTCTTC. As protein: CASSWGGGNEQFF. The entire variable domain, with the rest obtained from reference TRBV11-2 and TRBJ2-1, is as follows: EAGVAQSPRYKIIEKRQSVAFWCNPISGHATLYWYQQILGQGPKLLIQFQNNGVVDDSQLPKDRFSAERLKGVDSTLKIQPAKLEDSAVYLCASSWGGGNEQFFGPGTRLTVL.

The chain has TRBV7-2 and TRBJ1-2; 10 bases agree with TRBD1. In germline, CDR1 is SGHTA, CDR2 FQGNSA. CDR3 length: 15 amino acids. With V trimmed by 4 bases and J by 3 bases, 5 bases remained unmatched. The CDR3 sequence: CASSYPGQGYYGYTF. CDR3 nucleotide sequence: TGTGCCAGCAGCTACCCGGGACAGGGGTACTATGGCTACACCTTC.

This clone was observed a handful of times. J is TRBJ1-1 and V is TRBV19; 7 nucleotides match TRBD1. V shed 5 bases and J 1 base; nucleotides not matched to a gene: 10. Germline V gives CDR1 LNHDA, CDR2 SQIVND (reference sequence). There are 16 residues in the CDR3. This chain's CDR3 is CASSANGQEQNTEAFF. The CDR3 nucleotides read TGTGCCAGTAGTGCCAATGGACAGGAGCAGAACACTGAAGCTTTCTTT.